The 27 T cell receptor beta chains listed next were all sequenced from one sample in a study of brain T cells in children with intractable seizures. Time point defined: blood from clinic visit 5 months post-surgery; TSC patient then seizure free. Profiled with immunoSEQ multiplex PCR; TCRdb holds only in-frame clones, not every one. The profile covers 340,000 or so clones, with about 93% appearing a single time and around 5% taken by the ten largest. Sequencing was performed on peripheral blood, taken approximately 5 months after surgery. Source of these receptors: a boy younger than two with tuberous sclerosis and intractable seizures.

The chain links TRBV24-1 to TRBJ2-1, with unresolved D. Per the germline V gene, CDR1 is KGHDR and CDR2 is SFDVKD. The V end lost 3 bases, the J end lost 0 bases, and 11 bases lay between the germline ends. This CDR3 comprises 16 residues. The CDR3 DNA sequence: TGTGCCACCAGTGATGAAGCTCATAGCTCCTACAATGAGCAGTTCTTC. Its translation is CATSDEAHSSYNEQFF.

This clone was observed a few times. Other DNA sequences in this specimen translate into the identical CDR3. As DNA, the CDR3 is TGTGCCAGCAGCCAAGAGGGGGGAGTGGGTTCACCCCTCCACTTT. This gives the protein CASSQEGGVGSPLHF. The chain uses TRBV3-1 (or the pseudogene TRBV3-2) and TRBJ1-6, with a possible D match to TRBD1 (5 bases). CDR3 size: 15 residues. V was clipped by 0 bases and J by 9 bases, with 12 bases between them. Germline V CDR1 and CDR2: LGHDT, YNNKEL (reference sequence).

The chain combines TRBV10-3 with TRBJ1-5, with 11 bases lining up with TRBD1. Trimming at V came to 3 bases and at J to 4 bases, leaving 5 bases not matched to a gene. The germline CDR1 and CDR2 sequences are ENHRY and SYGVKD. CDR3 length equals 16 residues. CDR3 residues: CAISEKGTGGNQPQHF. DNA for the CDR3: TGTGCCATCAGTGAAAAGGGGACAGGGGGAAATCAGCCCCAGCATTTT.

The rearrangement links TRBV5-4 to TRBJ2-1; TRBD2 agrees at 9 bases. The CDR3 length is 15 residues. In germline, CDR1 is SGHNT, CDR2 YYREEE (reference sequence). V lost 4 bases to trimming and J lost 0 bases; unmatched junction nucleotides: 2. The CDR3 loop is CASSIAGASYNEQFF. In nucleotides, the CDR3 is TGTGCCAGCAGCATAGCGGGGGCCTCCTACAATGAGCAGTTCTTC.

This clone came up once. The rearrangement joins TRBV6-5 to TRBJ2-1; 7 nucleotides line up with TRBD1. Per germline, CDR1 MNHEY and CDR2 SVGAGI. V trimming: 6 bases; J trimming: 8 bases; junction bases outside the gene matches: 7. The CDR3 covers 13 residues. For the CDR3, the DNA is TGTGCCAGCAGAGGGGGCAGTGGTTATGAGCAGTTCTTC. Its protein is CASRGGSGYEQFF.

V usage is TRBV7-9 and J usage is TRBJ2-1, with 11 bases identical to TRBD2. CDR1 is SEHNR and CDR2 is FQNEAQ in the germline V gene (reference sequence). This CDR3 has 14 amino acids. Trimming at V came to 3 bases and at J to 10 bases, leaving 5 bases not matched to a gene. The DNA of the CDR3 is TGTGCCAGCAGCTTCGCCGGGACTAGCGGCGAGCAGTTCTTC. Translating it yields CASSFAGTSGEQFF.

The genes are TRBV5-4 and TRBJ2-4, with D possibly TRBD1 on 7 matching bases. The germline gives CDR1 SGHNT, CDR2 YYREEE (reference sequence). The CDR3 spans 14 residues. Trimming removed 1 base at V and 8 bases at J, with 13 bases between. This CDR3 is CASSLWQGGDIQYF. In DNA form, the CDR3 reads TGTGCCAGCAGCTTGTGGCAGGGGGGAGACATTCAGTACTTC.

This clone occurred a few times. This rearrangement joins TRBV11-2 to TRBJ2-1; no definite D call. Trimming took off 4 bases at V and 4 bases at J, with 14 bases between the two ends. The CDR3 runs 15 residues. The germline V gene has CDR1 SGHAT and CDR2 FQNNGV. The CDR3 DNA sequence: TGTGCCAGCAGCTCCGAGATAGGAGTTTACAATGAGCAGTTCTTC. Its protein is CASSSEIGVYNEQFF.

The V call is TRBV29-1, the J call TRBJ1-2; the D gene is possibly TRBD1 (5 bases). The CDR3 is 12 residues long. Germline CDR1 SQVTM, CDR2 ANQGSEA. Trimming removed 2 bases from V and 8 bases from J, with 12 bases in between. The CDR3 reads CSVEQGINGYTF. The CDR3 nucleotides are TGCAGCGTTGAACAGGGAATCAACGGCTACACCTTC. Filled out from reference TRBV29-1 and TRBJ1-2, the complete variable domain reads SAVISQKPSRDICQRGTSLTIQCQVDSQVTMMFWYRQQPGQSLTLIATANQGSEATYESGFVIDKFPISRPNLTFSTLTVSNMSPEDSSIYLCSVEQGINGYTFGSGTRLTVV.

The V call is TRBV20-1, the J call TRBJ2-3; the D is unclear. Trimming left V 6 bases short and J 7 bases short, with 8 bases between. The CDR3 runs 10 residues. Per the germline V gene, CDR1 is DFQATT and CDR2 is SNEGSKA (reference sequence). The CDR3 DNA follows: TGCAGTGCCGTGAGAAATACGCAGTATTTT. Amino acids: CSAVRNTQYF.

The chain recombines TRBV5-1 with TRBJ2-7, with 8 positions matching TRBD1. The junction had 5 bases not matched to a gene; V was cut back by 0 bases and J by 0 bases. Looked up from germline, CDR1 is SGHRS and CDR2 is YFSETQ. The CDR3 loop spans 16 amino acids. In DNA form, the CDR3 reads TGCGCCAGCAGCTTGGGGACAGGGAGAAGCTCCTACGAGCAGTACTTC. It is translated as CASSLGTGRSSYEQYF.

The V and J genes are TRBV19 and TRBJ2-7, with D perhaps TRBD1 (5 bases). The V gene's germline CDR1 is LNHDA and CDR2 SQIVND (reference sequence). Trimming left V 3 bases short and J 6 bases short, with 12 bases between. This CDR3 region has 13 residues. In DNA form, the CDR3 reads TGTGCCAGTAGTATGAGCTGGGGCGCCGAGCAGTACTTC. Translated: CASSMSWGAEQYF.

Written as DNA, the CDR3 is TGTGCCAGCAGCCTTAATGGGCCAAATTCACCCCTCCACTTT. It encodes CASSLNGPNSPLHF. This chain connects TRBV7-9 to TRBJ1-6; D gene unclear. Trimming removed 5 bases from V and 7 bases from J, with 12 bases in between. The CDR3 spans 14 residues. Germline V CDR1 and CDR2: SEHNR, FQNEAQ (reference sequence).

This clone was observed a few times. The CDR3 DNA reads as TGTGCCAGCAGCGAGGGGGACGGGTACGAGCAGTACTTC. This translates into CASSEGDGYEQYF. The chain links TRBV9 to TRBJ2-7, with TRBD1 as a possible D gene (6 bases). V was cut by 3 bases and J by 4 bases, with 11 bases left in between. The V gene's germline CDR1 is SGDLS and CDR2 YYNGEE. This CDR3 contains 13 residues.

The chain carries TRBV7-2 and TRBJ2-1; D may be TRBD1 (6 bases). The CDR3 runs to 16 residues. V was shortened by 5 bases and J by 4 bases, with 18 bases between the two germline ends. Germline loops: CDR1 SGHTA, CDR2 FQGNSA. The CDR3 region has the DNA TGTGCCAGCAGCAGCAGTCAGCAGGGGTGGTACAATGAGCAGTTCTTC. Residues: CASSSSQQGWYNEQFF.

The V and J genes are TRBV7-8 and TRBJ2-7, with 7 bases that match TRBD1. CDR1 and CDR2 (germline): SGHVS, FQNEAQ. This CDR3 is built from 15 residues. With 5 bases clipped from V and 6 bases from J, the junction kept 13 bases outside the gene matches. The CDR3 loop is CASSRVFPHRGEQYF. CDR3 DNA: TGTGCCAGCAGCCGAGTATTCCCACACAGGGGCGAGCAGTACTTC.

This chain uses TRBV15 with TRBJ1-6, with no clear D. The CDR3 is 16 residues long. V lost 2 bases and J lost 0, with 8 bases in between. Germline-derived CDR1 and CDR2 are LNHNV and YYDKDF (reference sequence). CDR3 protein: CATSRYRSSYNSPLHF. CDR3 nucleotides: TGTGCCACCAGCAGATATAGGAGCTCCTATAATTCACCCCTCCACTTT. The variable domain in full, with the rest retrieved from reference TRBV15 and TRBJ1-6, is DAMVIQNPRYQVTQFGKPVTLSCSQTLNHNVMYWYQQKSSQAPKLLFHYYDKDFNNEADTPDNFQSRRPNTSFCFLDIRSPGLGDTAMYLCATSRYRSSYNSPLHFGNGTRLTVT.

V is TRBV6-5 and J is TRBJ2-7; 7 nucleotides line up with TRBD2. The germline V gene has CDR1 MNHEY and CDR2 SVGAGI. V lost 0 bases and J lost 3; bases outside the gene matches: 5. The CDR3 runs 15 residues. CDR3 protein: CASSYSPSGFYEQYF. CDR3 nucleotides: TGTGCCAGCAGTTACTCGCCTAGCGGCTTCTACGAGCAGTACTTC.

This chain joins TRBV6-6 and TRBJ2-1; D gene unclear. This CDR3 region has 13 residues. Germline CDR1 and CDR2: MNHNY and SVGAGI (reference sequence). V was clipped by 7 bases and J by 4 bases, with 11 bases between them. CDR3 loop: CASTSGVYNEQFF. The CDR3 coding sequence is TGTGCCAGCACATCTGGGGTTTACAATGAGCAGTTCTTC.

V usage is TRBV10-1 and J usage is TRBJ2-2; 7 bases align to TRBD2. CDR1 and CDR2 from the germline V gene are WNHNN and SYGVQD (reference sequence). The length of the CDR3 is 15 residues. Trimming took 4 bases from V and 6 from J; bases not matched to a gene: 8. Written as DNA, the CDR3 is TGCGCCAGCAGTGCTACTACTAGCGAGGCCGGGGAGCTGTTTTTT. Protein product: CASSATTSEAGELFF.

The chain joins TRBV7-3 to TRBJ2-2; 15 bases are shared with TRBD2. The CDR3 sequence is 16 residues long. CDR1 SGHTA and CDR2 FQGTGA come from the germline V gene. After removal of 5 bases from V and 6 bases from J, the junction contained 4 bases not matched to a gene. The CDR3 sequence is CASSTGLAGGPGELFF. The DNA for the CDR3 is TGTGCCAGCAGCACCGGACTAGCGGGAGGGCCCGGGGAGCTGTTTTTT.

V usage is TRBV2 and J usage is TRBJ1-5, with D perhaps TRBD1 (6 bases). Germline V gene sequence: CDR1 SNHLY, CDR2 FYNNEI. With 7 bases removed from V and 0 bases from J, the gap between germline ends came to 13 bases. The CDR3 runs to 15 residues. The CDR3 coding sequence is TGTGCCAGCAACCCGGACAGCGATAGCAATCAGCCCCAGCATTTT. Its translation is CASNPDSDSNQPQHF. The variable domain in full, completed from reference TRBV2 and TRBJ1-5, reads EPEVTQTPSHQVTQMGQEVILRCVPISNHLYFYWYRQILGQKVEFLVSFYNNEISEKSEIFDDQFSVERPDGSNFTLKIRSTKLEDSAMYFCASNPDSDSNQPQHFGDGTRLSIL.

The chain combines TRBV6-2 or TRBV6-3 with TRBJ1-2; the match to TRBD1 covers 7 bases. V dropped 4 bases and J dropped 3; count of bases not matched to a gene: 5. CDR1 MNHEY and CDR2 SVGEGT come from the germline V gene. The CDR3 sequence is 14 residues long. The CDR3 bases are TGTGCCAGCAGTTTCAGGGGGGGTTACTATGGCTACACCTTC. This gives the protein CASSFRGGYYGYTF.

The CDR3 protein is CASSFPNTIYF. The CDR3 DNA reads TGTGCCAGCAGCTTTCCCAACACCATATATTTT. The chain joins TRBV7-9 to TRBJ1-3, with D unresolved. The CDR3 loop spans 11 amino acids. Germline V gene lookup returns CDR1 SEHNR and CDR2 FQNEAQ (reference sequence). The germline V and J ends were trimmed by 3 bases and 7 bases, with 4 bases remaining between them.

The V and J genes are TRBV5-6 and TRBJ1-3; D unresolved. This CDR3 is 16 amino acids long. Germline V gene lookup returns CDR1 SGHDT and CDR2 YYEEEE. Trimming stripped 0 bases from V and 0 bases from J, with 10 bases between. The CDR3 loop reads CASSLGAGSSGNTIYF. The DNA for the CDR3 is TGTGCCAGCAGCTTGGGTGCAGGAAGCTCTGGAAACACCATATATTTT.

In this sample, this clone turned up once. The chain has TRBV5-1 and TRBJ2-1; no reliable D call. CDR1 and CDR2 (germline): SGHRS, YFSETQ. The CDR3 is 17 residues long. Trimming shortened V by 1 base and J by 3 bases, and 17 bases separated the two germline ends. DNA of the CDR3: TGCGCCAGCAGCTTGCGCCTTACACTCTCTGACTACAATGAGCAGTTCTTC. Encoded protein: CASSLRLTLSDYNEQFF.

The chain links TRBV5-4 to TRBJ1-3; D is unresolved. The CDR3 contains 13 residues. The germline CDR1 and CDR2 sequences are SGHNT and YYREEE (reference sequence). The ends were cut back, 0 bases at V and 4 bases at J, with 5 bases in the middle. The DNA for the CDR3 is TGTGCCAGCAGCTTGGATGGGGGAAACACCATATATTTT. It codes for CASSLDGGNTIYF.